Below, 15 T cell receptor beta chains from the same sample are listed, as sequenced in a study of cytomegalovirus exposure and HLA in healthy donors. Primers included in the PCR were 60 Vbeta and 13 Jbeta primers. The method was immunoSEQ multiplex PCR; TCRdb's version includes in-frame clones alone and lacks a portion of them. The sample totals 65,000 to 85,000 clones. The source material was PBMCs. The receptors were sampled from an older woman in good health and CMV-seronegative.

Worth noting for this clone: This same CDR3 is encoded by further DNA sequences in the sample. The chain recombines TRBV28 with TRBJ2-7, with 9 bases identical to TRBD1. CDR1 is MDHEN, CDR2 SYDVKM, per germline. The ends lost 2 bases at V and 7 bases at J; junction bases unmatched: 6. The CDR3 consists of 14 residues. The CDR3 sequence: CASSLIQGAGEQYF. In DNA, the CDR3 is TGTGCCAGCAGTTTAATACAGGGGGCGGGGGAGCAGTACTTC.

The chain uses TRBV7-2 and TRBJ2-7; D perhaps matches TRBD2 (6 bases). With 2 bases removed from V and 5 bases from J, the gap between germline ends came to 13 bases. The CDR3 totals 14 residues. Germline V CDR1 and CDR2: SGHTA, FQGNSA. CDR3 DNA sequence: TGTGCCAGCAGCTTAACGGAGGGGCTCCACGAGCAGTACTTC. Translation: CASSLTEGLHEQYF.

The genes are TRBV7-9 and TRBJ2-6, with D possibly being TRBD1 (5 bases). Germline lookup yields CDR1 SEHNR and CDR2 FQNEAQ (reference sequence). Trimming pared 3 bases from V and 1 base from J, leaving 7 bases between. This CDR3 has 15 residues. The DNA for the CDR3 is TGTGCCAGCAGCTTGGCAGGGTCTGGGGCCAACGTCCTGACTTTC. The encoded protein is CASSLAGSGANVLTF.

The J gene is TRBJ2-5, the V gene TRBV27; D may be TRBD2 (5 bases). Germline lookup yields CDR1 MNHEY and CDR2 SMNVEV (reference sequence). The ends were cut back, 5 bases at V and 4 bases at J, with 14 bases in the middle. This CDR3 has 14 residues. The CDR3 nucleotides read TGTGCCAGCAGTCGGACTTCAGCCGCAGAGACCCAGTACTTC. It specifies CASSRTSAAETQYF.

The chain joins TRBV5-1 to TRBJ2-3; 8 bases line up with TRBD2. The CDR3 has 19 residues. Germline V gene sequence: CDR1 SGHRS, CDR2 YFSETQ. J was trimmed by 2 bases and V by 0 bases; bases with no gene match: 14. As DNA, the CDR3 is TGCGCCAGCAGCTTGGTTCCCCCCGAACTAGCGGAGTTCACAGATACGCAGTATTTT. Amino acid sequence: CASSLVPPELAEFTDTQYF.

The chain links TRBV28 to TRBJ2-7; 7 bases line up with TRBD1. Germline assignment: CDR1 MDHEN and CDR2 SYDVKM. CDR3 length: 15 amino acids. Germline trimming cut 8 bases from V and 4 bases from J; bases unmatched to any gene: 14. The CDR3 region has the DNA TGTGCCAGCGAAGGATTAGGGACAGCGACATACGAGCAGTACTTC. Protein product: CASEGLGTATYEQYF.

J is TRBJ1-5 and V is TRBV5-6, with 7 bases matching TRBD1. J was trimmed by 2 bases and V by 3 bases; bases with no gene match: 5. Germline assignment: CDR1 SGHDT and CDR2 YYEEEE. The CDR3 has 15 residues. The CDR3 spells CASSCRQGGNQPQHF. CDR3 bases: TGTGCCAGCAGCTGCCGACAGGGTGGCAATCAGCCCCAGCATTTT.

V gene TRBV28 combines with J gene TRBJ1-1; weak D call: TRBD1 (6 bases). Germline V gene data show CDR1 as MDHEN and CDR2 as SYDVKM. This CDR3 has 13 amino acids. V dropped 3 bases and J dropped 4 bases, with 9 bases sitting between them. The CDR3: CASSFLGATEAFF. CDR3 sequence (DNA): TGTGCCAGCAGTTTTTTGGGGGCCACTGAAGCTTTCTTT.

The chain uses TRBV5-4 and TRBJ2-2; 9 positions match TRBD2. Germline-derived CDR1 and CDR2 are SGHNT and YYREEE (reference sequence). This CDR3 region has 16 residues. V gave up 4 bases and J gave up 2 bases; unmatched junction bases: 6. CDR3 amino acids: CASSRGLARNTGELFF. In DNA form, the CDR3 reads TGTGCCAGCAGCCGCGGACTAGCGAGAAACACCGGGGAGCTGTTTTTT.

The CDR3 DNA reads TGTGCCAGCAGTGAAGTGGCGGGCGAGCAGTACTTC. As protein: CASSEVAGEQYF. The chain links TRBV6-1 to TRBJ2-7; tentatively, D is TRBD2 (5 bases). V dropped 1 base and J dropped 6 bases, with 7 bases sitting between them. The length of the CDR3 is 12 residues. The germline CDR1 and CDR2 sequences are MNHNS and SASEGT.

The chain employs TRBV30 and TRBJ2-7, with D perhaps TRBD2 (6 bases). There are 15 residues in the CDR3. The V and J ends lost 2 bases and 4 bases respectively, with 18 bases between them. Germline-derived CDR1 and CDR2 are GTSNPN and SVGIG (reference sequence). The CDR3 DNA reads TGTGCCTGGAGTCCTAAGCGGGCGAACTTGTACGAGCAGTACTTC. Protein: CAWSPKRANLYEQYF.

This chain joins TRBV5-4 and TRBJ2-7; the match to TRBD2 covers 7 bases. Trimming took 6 bases from V and 3 from J; bases not matched to a gene: 12. Germline V CDR1 and CDR2: SGHNT, YYREEE (reference sequence). This CDR3 is built from 15 residues. CDR3 bases: TGTGCCAGCAACCGACCCGGGACTACCAACTACGAGCAGTACTTC. Protein sequence: CASNRPGTTNYEQYF.

The V and J genes are TRBV18 and TRBJ1-4; TRBD1 matches 9 bases. The J segment lost 5 bases and the V segment lost 4 bases, leaving 2 bases of the junction unmatched. The CDR3 runs to 14 residues. The germline V gene encodes CDR1 KGHSH and CDR2 LQKENI. CDR3 sequence: CASSQQGANEKLFF. The CDR3 nucleotides read TGTGCCAGCTCACAACAGGGGGCGAATGAAAAACTGTTTTTT.

The chain recombines TRBV28 with TRBJ2-7; no definite D call. Germline V gives CDR1 MDHEN, CDR2 SYDVKM. The CDR3 totals 12 residues. Trimming pared 4 bases from V and 4 bases from J, leaving 8 bases between. The CDR3 DNA reads as TGTGCCAGCAGTTGGTCCTATTACGAGCAGTACTTC. It yields the protein CASSWSYYEQYF.

The rearrangement joins TRBV30 to TRBJ2-2, with TRBD2 matching 7 bases. Losses at the gene ends were 5 bases for V and 1 base for J; bases not matched to a gene: 7. In germline, CDR1 is GTSNPN, CDR2 SVGIG (reference sequence). The CDR3 length is 15 residues. Written as DNA, the CDR3 is TGTGCCTGGCGATCGGGACTATTGAACACCGGGGAGCTGTTTTTT. Amino acids: CAWRSGLLNTGELFF. The full variable domain, completed using reference TRBV30 and TRBJ2-2, is SQTIHQWPATLVQPVGSPLSLECTVEGTSNPNLYWYRQAAGRGLQLLFYSVGIGQISSEVPQNLSASRPQDRQFILSSKKLLLSDSGFYLCAWRSGLLNTGELFFGEGSRLTVL.